The rows below give T cell receptor beta chains drawn from one sample of a study of PD-L1 blockade in urothelial cancer. Measured with immunoSEQ multiplex PCR; TCRdb has only the in-frame clones, and not every one. The sample lists tens of thousands of clones, roughly four fifths occurring once. Here the sequenced sample was PBMCs, taken around atezolizumab (anti-PD-L1) treatment. The receptors shown here come from a man between 65 and 79 years old with urothelial cancer. CDR3s leave out the opening cysteine and the closing phenylalanine or tryptophan.

v_call	j_call	cdr3_aa
TRBV5-1	TRBJ1-5	ASSSTGALNQPQH
TRBV14	TRBJ1-2	ASSQDRGNYGYT
TRBV4-1	TRBJ2-3	ASSQAGIRDTQY
TRBV6-1	TRBJ2-3	ASSEAGRRPLTDTQY
TRBV19	TRBJ2-3	ASAAGAGDTQY
TRBV5-1	TRBJ2-2	ASRETGGNTGELF
TRBV12-5	TRBJ2-7	ASGLVSPGAYEQY
TRBV5-1	TRBJ1-3	ASSLETGTGNTIY
TRBV5-6	TRBJ2-3	ASSLNGGEDTQY
TRBV7-8	TRBJ2-7	ASSSRDRSLSYEQY
TRBV6-5	TRBJ1-2	ASSYGNRGRGGYT
TRBV4-1	TRBJ2-2	ASTPTGRNTGELF
TRBV4-1	TRBJ2-1	ASSQVGNEQF
TRBV2	TRBJ2-2	ASSRSGVGANTGELF
TRBV7-9	TRBJ2-7	ASSHDGNRAYEQY
TRBV6-5	TRBJ2-3	ASRTGQSTDTQY
TRBV11-3	TRBJ1-2	ASSFRFGGGYT
TRBV6-4	TRBJ1-1	ASRGDGNTEAF
TRBV4-1	TRBJ2-2	ASSQDPRDRGTSLIAGELF
TRBV7-6	TRBJ2-7	ASSLGRLAYEQY
TRBV18	TRBJ1-5	ASQQGNQPQH
TRBV7-2	TRBJ2-7	ASSTRTGRDYEQY
TRBV5-1	TRBJ2-7	ASSLLVAYEQY
TRBV19	TRBJ2-2	ASSTFGTGFTGELF
TRBV7-2	TRBJ2-2	ASSPSLRTGELF
TRBV9	TRBJ2-7	ASSVGLRSYEQY
TRBV5-1	TRBJ1-1	ASSPRGWQTEAF
TRBV15	TRBJ2-3	ATSRDTRTDTQY
TRBV6-1	TRBJ2-5	ASSPSGGGETQY
TRBV4-3	TRBJ1-3	ASSHFDRTHSGNTIY
TRBV7-2	TRBJ2-6	ASSPTSGRARGANVLT
TRBV5-1	TRBJ2-5	ASSQTTGGGETQY
TRBV28	TRBJ1-3	ASSSWDRGISGNTIY
TRBV10-3	TRBJ1-5	ASRAGVGTPNQPQH
TRBV6-5	TRBJ2-3	ASSRTGGETDTQY
TRBV2	TRBJ2-2	ATDPSGTASRELF
TRBV7-8	TRBJ1-2	ASSSHPQGARGYT
TRBV18	TRBJ1-3	ASSPPGRALGNTIY
TRBV7-8	TRBJ1-2	ASSLAAQGEDGYT
TRBV11-2	TRBJ2-7	ASSLKRGGVEQY
TRBV7-2	TRBJ2-7	ASSSQSGVAAQY
TRBV6-1	TRBJ2-7	ASSEMNLRGYEQY
TRBV7-8	TRBJ1-1	ASSFGGYWDTEAF
TRBV6-1	TRBJ1-2	ASSGDFYYGYT
TRBV19	TRBJ2-2	ASSIAGTRGAGELF
TRBV7-2	TRBJ2-3	ASSSQSRGGTDTQY
TRBV5-1	TRBJ2-1	ASSPAGSSYNEQF
TRBV6-5	TRBJ1-6	ASSVTAPDNSPLH
TRBV19	TRBJ2-1	ASSIVETEQF
TRBV7-2	TRBJ1-3	ASSLDSSGNTIY
TRBV10-1	TRBJ2-1	ASSGFTSYNEQF
TRBV6-5	TRBJ2-7	ASSFGPGNYEQY
TRBV5-6	TRBJ2-3	ASSLIGADTQY
TRBV7-3	TRBJ1-1	ASSLTAGGETEAF
TRBV7-6	TRBJ2-7	ASSPRGLAGGYEQY
TRBV28	TRBJ1-1	ASSLPVETEAF
TRBV27	TRBJ1-5	ASSSLEVSQPQH